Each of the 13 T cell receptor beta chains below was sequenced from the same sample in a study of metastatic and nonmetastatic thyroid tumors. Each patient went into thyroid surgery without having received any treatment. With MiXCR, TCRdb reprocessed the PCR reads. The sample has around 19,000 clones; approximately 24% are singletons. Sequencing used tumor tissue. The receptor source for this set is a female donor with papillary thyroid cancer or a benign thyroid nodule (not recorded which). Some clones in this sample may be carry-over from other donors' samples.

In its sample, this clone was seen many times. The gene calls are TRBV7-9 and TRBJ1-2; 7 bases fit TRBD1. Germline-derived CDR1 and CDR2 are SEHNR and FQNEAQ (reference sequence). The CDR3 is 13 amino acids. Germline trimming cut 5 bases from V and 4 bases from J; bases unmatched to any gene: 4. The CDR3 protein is CASSPGTAYGYTF. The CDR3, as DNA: TGTGCCAGCAGCCCCGGGACAGCCTATGGCTACACCTTC.

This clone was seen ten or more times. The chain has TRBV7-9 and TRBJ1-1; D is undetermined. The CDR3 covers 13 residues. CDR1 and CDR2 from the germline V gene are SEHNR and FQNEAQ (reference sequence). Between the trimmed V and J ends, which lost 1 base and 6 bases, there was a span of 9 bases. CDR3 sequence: CASSLEAIPEAFF. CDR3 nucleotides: TGTGCCAGCAGCTTAGAGGCAATACCTGAAGCTTTCTTT.

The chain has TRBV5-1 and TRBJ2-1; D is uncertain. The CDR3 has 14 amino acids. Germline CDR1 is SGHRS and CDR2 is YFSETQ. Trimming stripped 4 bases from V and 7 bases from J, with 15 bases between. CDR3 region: CASSLYQIQNEQFF. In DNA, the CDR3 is TGCGCCAGCAGCCTTTACCAGATTCAGAATGAGCAGTTCTTC.

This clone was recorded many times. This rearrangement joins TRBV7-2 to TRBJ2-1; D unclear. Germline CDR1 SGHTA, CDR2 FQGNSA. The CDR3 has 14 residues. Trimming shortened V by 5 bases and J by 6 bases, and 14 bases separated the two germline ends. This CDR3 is CASSPVAPANEQFF. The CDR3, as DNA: TGTGCCAGCAGCCCGGTGGCGCCTGCCAATGAGCAGTTCTTC.

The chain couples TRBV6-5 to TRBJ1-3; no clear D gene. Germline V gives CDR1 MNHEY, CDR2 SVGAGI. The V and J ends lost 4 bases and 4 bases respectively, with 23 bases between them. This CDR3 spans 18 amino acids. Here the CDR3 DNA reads TGTGCCAGCAGTTCTCGGATTAGTGACGCCTGTTCAGGAAACACCATATATTTT. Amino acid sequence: CASSSRISDACSGNTIYF.

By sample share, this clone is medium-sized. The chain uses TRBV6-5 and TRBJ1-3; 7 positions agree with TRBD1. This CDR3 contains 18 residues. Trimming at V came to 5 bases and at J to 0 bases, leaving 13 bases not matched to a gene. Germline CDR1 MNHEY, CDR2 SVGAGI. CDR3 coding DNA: TGTGCCAGCAGTCGGTACCTGGGGGACAGCCCCTCTGGAAACACCATATATTTT. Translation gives CASSRYLGDSPSGNTIYF.

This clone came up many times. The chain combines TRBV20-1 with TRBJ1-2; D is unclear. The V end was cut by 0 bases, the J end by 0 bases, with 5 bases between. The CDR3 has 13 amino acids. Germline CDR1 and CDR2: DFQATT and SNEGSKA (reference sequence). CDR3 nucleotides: TGCAGTGCTAGAGAGGCAGCTAACTATGGCTACACCTTC. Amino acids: CSAREAANYGYTF.

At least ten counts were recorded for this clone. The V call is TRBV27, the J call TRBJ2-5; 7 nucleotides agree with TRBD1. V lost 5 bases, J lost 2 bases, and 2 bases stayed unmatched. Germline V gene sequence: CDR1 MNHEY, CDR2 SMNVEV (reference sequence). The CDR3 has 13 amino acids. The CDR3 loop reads CASSMDRQETQYF. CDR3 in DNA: TGTGCCAGCAGTATGGACAGGCAAGAGACCCAGTACTTC.

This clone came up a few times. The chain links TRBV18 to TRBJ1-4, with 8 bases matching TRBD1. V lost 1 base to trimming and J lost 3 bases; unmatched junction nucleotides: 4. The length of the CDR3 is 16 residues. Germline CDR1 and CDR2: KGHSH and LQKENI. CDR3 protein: CASSPLLQGANEKLFF. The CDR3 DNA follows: TGTGCCAGCTCACCACTTTTACAGGGGGCTAATGAAAAACTGTTTTTT.

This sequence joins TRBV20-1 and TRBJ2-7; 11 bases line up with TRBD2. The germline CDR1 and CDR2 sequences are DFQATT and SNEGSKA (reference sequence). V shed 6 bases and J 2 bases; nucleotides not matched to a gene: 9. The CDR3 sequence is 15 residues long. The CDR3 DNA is TGCAGTGCGGATGGTACTAGCGGGAGCACCTACGAGCAGTACTTC. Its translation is CSADGTSGSTYEQYF.

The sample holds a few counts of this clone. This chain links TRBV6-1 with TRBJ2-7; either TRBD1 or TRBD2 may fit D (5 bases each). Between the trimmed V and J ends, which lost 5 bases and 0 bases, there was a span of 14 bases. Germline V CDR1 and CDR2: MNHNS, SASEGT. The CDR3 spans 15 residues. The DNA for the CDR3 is TGTGCCAGCAGTCCACCCCGGGACCGCTCCTACGAGCAGTACTTC. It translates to CASSPPRDRSYEQYF.

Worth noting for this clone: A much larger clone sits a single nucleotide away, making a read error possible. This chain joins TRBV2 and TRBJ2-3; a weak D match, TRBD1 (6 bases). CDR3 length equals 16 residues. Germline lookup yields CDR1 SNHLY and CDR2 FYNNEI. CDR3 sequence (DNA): TGTGCCAGCAGTTTCCAGGGGAGATTCGGCACAGGTACGCAGTATTTT. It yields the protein CASSFQGRFGTGTQYF.

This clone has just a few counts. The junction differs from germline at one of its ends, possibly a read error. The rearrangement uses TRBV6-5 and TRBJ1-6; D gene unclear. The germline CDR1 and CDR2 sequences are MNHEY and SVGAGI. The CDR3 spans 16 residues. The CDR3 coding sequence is TGTGCCAGCAGTGACTCCGCGCGCGTTTATAATTCACCCCTCCACTTT. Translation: CASSDSARVYNSPLHF.